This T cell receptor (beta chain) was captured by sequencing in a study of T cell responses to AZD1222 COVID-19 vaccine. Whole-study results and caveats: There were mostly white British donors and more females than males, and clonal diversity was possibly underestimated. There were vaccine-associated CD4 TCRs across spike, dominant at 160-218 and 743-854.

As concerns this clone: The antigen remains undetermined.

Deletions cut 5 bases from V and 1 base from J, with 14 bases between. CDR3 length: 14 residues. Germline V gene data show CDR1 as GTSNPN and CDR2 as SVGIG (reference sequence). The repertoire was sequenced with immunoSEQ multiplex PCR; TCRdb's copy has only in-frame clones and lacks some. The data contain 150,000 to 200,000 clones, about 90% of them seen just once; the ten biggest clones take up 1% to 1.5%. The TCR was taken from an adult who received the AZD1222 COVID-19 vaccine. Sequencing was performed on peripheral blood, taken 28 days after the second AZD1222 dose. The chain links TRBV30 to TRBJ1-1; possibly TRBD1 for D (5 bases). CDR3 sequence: CAWVVETGNTEAFF. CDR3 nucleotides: TGTGCCTGGGTCGTAGAAACAGGGAACACTGAAGCTTTCTTT.